The 19 T cell receptor beta chains listed next were all sequenced from one sample in a study of CD8 T cells in Susac syndrome. Reverse transcription of roughly 0.45 to 1 ug RNA used random hexamers. TCRdb reprocessed the immunoSEQ multiplex PCR reads via MiXCR and lists one record per CDR3 protein. The table lists 120,000 to 150,000 distinct CDR3 sequences, 90% to 95% of them singletons, with approximately 0.11% in the top ten. Source material: CD4+ T cells from PBMCs. These receptors were taken from a human donor with multiple sclerosis.

This sequence joins TRBV28 and TRBJ2-5; tentatively, D is TRBD2 (6 bases). Germline values: CDR1 MDHEN, CDR2 SYDVKM. The CDR3 is made up of 14 amino acids. With 10 bases removed from V and 3 bases from J, the gap between germline ends came to 18 bases. This chain's CDR3 is CATQFAGSKETQYF. The CDR3 DNA reads TGTGCCACCCAGTTCGCGGGGAGTAAAGAGACCCAGTACTTC.

CDR3 amino acids: CASNLAGGLNTGELFF. The CDR3 DNA follows: TGTGCCAGTAACTTAGCGGGAGGGCTTAACACCGGGGAGCTGTTTTTT. V gene TRBV19 combines with J gene TRBJ2-2, with 11 bases fitting TRBD2. Looked up from germline, CDR1 is LNHDA and CDR2 is SQIVND (reference sequence). J gave up 2 bases and V 7 bases, and 6 bases lay outside the gene matches. The CDR3 consists of 16 residues.

The chain employs TRBV20-1 and TRBJ2-1; 7 nucleotides line up with TRBD1. The ends lost 0 bases at V and 1 base at J; junction bases unmatched: 0. Germline V lookup: CDR1 DFQATT, CDR2 SNEGSKA (reference sequence). CDR3 length equals 14 residues. This CDR3 reads CSARETGSYNEQFF. In DNA, the CDR3 is TGCAGTGCTAGAGAGACAGGGTCCTACAATGAGCAGTTCTTC.

V gene TRBV27 combines with J gene TRBJ2-3; D is uncertain. Germline values: CDR1 MNHEY, CDR2 SMNVEV (reference sequence). The V end lost 5 bases, the J end lost 1 base, and 13 bases lay between the germline ends. The CDR3 spans 15 residues. The CDR3 nucleotides read TGTGCCAGCAGTCCTAGTAGAGTCGGCACAGATACGCAGTATTTT. This codes for CASSPSRVGTDTQYF.

The CDR3 is CASSHLIQGRGGYTF. In DNA form, the CDR3 reads TGTGCCAGCAGCCACCTGATCCAGGGGAGAGGCGGCTACACCTTC. The chain recombines TRBV3-1 with TRBJ1-2; tentatively, D is TRBD1 (6 bases). Germline V gene data show CDR1 as LGHDT and CDR2 as YNNKEL (reference sequence). V lost 3 bases to trimming and J lost 8 bases, with 19 bases between them. The CDR3 extends over 15 amino acids.

This rearrangement joins TRBV6-2 or TRBV6-3 to TRBJ2-3; D ambiguous. Trimming cost V 6 bases and J 11 bases, with 15 bases left between them. This CDR3 is built from 12 residues. CDR1 is MNHEY, CDR2 SVGEGT, per germline. CDR3 sequence reads: CASRELASGQYF. The CDR3, as DNA: TGTGCCAGCAGGGAACTTGCGTCTGGGCAGTATTTT.

This chain connects TRBV30 to TRBJ1-2; D may be TRBD1 (5 bases). V was shortened by 4 bases and J by 4 bases, with 10 bases between the two germline ends. The CDR3 has 12 residues. Germline V CDR1 and CDR2: GTSNPN, SVGIG (reference sequence). CDR3 coding DNA: TGTGCCTGGACTCAGGGCTCCTATGGCTACACCTTC. Translation gives CAWTQGSYGYTF.

The rearrangement uses TRBV7-9 and TRBJ2-4; TRBD1 matches 12 bases. The germline gives CDR1 SEHNR, CDR2 FQNEAQ (reference sequence). The CDR3 contains 17 residues. The V segment lost 0 bases and the J segment 1 base; nucleotides outside the gene matches: 1. The CDR3 DNA reads as TGTGCCAGCAGCTTAGCGGGACAGGGGGCGGCCAAAAACATTCAGTACTTC. Its translation: CASSLAGQGAAKNIQYF.

This clonotype is a singleton in its sample. This chain uses TRBV24-1 with TRBJ2-7; 11 bases are shared with TRBD2. Trimming at V came to 4 bases and at J to 2 bases, leaving 6 bases not matched to a gene. The CDR3 is 16 residues long. Germline V gene data show CDR1 as KGHDR and CDR2 as SFDVKD. The CDR3 sequence is CATSDHLAGGTYEQYF. As DNA, the CDR3 is TGTGCCACCAGTGACCATCTAGCGGGAGGAACCTACGAGCAGTACTTC.

The V call is TRBV3-1, the J call TRBJ2-3; no clear D gene. With 0 bases removed from V and 10 bases from J, the gap between germline ends came to 14 bases. The V gene's germline CDR1 is LGHDT and CDR2 YNNKEL (reference sequence). The CDR3 covers 14 residues. The CDR3 loop is CASSQDSASVSQYF. The CDR3 DNA is TGTGCCAGCAGCCAAGATTCAGCGAGTGTTTCGCAGTATTTT.

The chain has TRBV25-1 and TRBJ1-5, with D possibly TRBD1 on 5 matching bases. The CDR3 extends over 12 amino acids. V was shortened by 6 bases and J by 6 bases, with 9 bases between the two germline ends. Germline assignment: CDR1 MGHDK and CDR2 SYGVNS. CDR3 in DNA: TGTGCCAGCAGCAATGGGGGTCAGCCCCAGCATTTT. Translation: CASSNGGQPQHF.

J is TRBJ2-6 and V is TRBV20-1, with D possibly being TRBD1 (5 bases). V lost 6 bases and J 1 base, leaving 7 bases between the germline ends. The CDR3 is 13 amino acids. Germline lookup yields CDR1 DFQATT and CDR2 SNEGSKA (reference sequence). The CDR3 here is CSAPGSGANVLTF. CDR3 nucleotide sequence: TGCAGTGCCCCAGGGTCTGGGGCCAACGTCCTGACTTTC.

The chain has TRBV14 and TRBJ2-5, with D perhaps matching TRBD1 (6 bases). The CDR3 is made up of 16 amino acids. V gave up 4 bases and J gave up 6 bases, with 21 bases separating them. CDR1 and CDR2 from the germline V gene are SGHDN and FVKESK. The CDR3 loop reads CASSLGLTGTLKTQYF. Here the CDR3 DNA reads TGTGCCAGCAGCCTTGGTTTAACAGGGACATTGAAGACCCAGTACTTC.

This rearrangement joins TRBV19 to TRBJ2-5; no clear D. This CDR3 has 14 residues. Germline-derived CDR1 and CDR2 are LNHDA and SQIVND (reference sequence). Trimming removed 3 bases from V and 5 bases from J, with 13 bases in between. The DNA of the CDR3 is TGTGCCAGTAGTATTACGGGCCAGTCGGAGACCCAGTACTTC. Translating gives CASSITGQSETQYF.

This chain joins TRBV7-9 and TRBJ1-4; weak D call: TRBD1 (5 bases). Per the germline V gene, CDR1 is SEHNR and CDR2 is FQNEAQ (reference sequence). The CDR3 extends over 16 amino acids. V was pared by 7 bases and J by 8 bases, with 23 bases between. CDR3 coding DNA: TGTGCCAGCACCCCATGGGACGCGAAAGGCGGGGAAAAACTGTTTTTT. It is translated as CASTPWDAKGGEKLFF.

V gene TRBV28 combines with J gene TRBJ1-2; D not resolved. Germline V CDR1 and CDR2: MDHEN, SYDVKM. V was clipped by 4 bases and J by 5 bases, with 20 bases between them. The CDR3 runs to 16 residues. The CDR3 nucleotides are TGTGCCAGCAGTTCGAACCGTTATCCGAAGCAATATGGCTACACCTTC. It translates to CASSSNRYPKQYGYTF.

The rearrangement links TRBV13 to TRBJ2-1; D is undetermined. Per the germline V gene, CDR1 is PRHDT and CDR2 is FYEKMQ (reference sequence). The V end lost 4 bases, the J end lost 7 bases, and 8 bases lay between the germline ends. This CDR3 is 12 amino acids long. The CDR3 DNA follows: TGTGCCAGCAGCTGGGCGAGGAATGAGCAGTTCTTC. Encoded protein: CASSWARNEQFF.

The V call is TRBV12-3 or TRBV12-4, the J call TRBJ1-1; weak D call: TRBD1 (5 bases). V lost 7 bases and J lost 4, with 19 bases in between. This CDR3 contains 15 residues. The CDR3 loop reads CASTGTGTVSTEAFF. CDR3 nucleotides: TGTGCCAGCACCGGGACCGGGACTGTGAGCACTGAAGCTTTCTTT.

The chain links TRBV5-1 to TRBJ2-5, with 9 bases lining up with TRBD1. The germline V gene encodes CDR1 SGHRS and CDR2 YFSETQ. Trimming at V came to 2 bases and at J to 1 base, leaving 9 bases not matched to a gene. CDR3 size: 17 residues. CDR3 sequence: CASSFGGTGPSQETQYF. CDR3 DNA sequence: TGCGCCAGCAGCTTTGGGGGGACAGGGCCTAGCCAAGAGACCCAGTACTTC.